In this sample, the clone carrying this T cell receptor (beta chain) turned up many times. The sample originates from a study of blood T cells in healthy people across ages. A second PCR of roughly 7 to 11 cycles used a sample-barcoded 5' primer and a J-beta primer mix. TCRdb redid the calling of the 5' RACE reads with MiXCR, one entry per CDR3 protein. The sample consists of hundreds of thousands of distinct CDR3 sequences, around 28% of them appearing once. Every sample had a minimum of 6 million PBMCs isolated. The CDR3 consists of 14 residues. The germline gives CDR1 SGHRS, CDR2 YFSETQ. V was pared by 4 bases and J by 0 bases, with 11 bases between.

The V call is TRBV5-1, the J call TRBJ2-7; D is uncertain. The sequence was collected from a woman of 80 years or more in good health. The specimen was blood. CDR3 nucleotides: TGCGCCAGCAGCCAGATGGGATCCTCCTACGAGCAGTACTTC. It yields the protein CASSQMGSSYEQYF.